One and the same sample provided the 10 T cell receptor beta chains below, sequenced in a study of blood T cells in healthy people across ages. Together with a sample-barcoded 5' primer, a J-beta primer mix was included in a second PCR lasting about 6 to 12 cycles. TCRdb re-analysed the 5' RACE reads in MiXCR, keeping a single row per CDR3 protein. The table has about 1.7 million distinct CDR3 sequences, roughly 27% seen once; the top ten hold 7.7%. What was sequenced was blood. These receptors came from a woman aged 30 to 39 in good health.

The J gene is TRBJ1-6, the V gene TRBV30; D is perhaps TRBD1 (6 bases). The CDR3 extends over 13 amino acids. Germline values: CDR1 GTSNPN, CDR2 SVGIG (reference sequence). The V end lost 3 bases, the J end lost 6 bases, and 9 bases lay between the germline ends. The DNA of the CDR3 is TGTGCCTGGAGCTCAGGGGCTAATTCACCCCTCCACTTT. Its translation: CAWSSGANSPLHF.

The chain combines TRBV18 with TRBJ2-1; TRBD1 matches 11 bases. In germline, CDR1 is KGHSH, CDR2 LQKENI. Trimming removed 1 base from V and 8 bases from J; junction bases left unmatched: 4. The CDR3 extends over 15 amino acids. As DNA, the CDR3 is TGTGCCAGCTCACCACAGGACAGGGGGCGGGATGAGCAGTTCTTC. Its translation: CASSPQDRGRDEQFF.

The chain employs TRBV20-1 and TRBJ1-2, with a tentative D call TRBD1 (5 bases). Between the trimmed V and J ends, which lost 4 bases and 7 bases, there was a span of 16 bases. Looked up from germline, CDR1 is DFQATT and CDR2 is SNEGSKA (reference sequence). The CDR3 has 13 amino acids. The CDR3 here is CSAKEGGAGGYTF. In DNA, the CDR3 is TGCAGTGCTAAAGAAGGAGGGGCTGGTGGCTACACCTTC.

V usage is TRBV15 and J usage is TRBJ2-1; 7 nucleotides line up with TRBD2. The trim removed 0 bases at V and 5 bases at J, leaving 7 bases unmatched. Germline CDR1 is LNHNV and CDR2 is YYDKDF (reference sequence). The CDR3 length is 16 residues. The CDR3 sequence: CATSREGGGINNEQFF. CDR3 sequence (DNA): TGTGCCACCAGCAGAGAAGGCGGGGGAATCAACAATGAGCAGTTCTTC.

This clonotype was observed a few times. The chain uses TRBV7-3 and TRBJ1-2; D gene uncertain. Germline loops: CDR1 SGHTA, CDR2 FQGTGA. The V and J ends lost 4 bases and 7 bases respectively, with 19 bases between them. The CDR3 is made up of 15 amino acids. The CDR3 is CASSSDPSGVGGYTF. CDR3 coding DNA: TGTGCCAGCAGCTCCGACCCCAGTGGAGTAGGTGGCTACACCTTC.

This clonotype was counted only a few times. The chain has TRBV20-1 and TRBJ2-7; D is unresolved. Per the germline V gene, CDR1 is DFQATT and CDR2 is SNEGSKA (reference sequence). This CDR3 region has 14 residues. The ends were cut back, 6 bases at V and 1 base at J, with 16 bases in the middle. The CDR3 sequence: CSAIGTYPSYEQYF. CDR3 in DNA: TGCAGTGCGATCGGCACCTACCCTTCCTACGAGCAGTACTTC.

CDR3 loop: CASSPTGEWRSIQYF. The CDR3 DNA sequence: TGTGCCAGCAGTCCAACCGGGGAGTGGAGAAGTATACAGTACTTC. V is TRBV27 and J is TRBJ2-7; tentatively, D is TRBD2 (5 bases). Germline CDR1 and CDR2: MNHEY and SMNVEV (reference sequence). CDR3 length equals 15 residues. V gave up 5 bases and J gave up 10 bases, with 24 bases separating them.

This clonotype was detected many times. The chain couples TRBV10-3 to TRBJ2-7, with TRBD1 matching 9 bases. Germline CDR1 reads ENHRY; CDR2 reads SYGVKD. V was pared by 8 bases and J by 5 bases, with 7 bases of the junction left unmatched. The CDR3 is made up of 13 amino acids. The CDR3 loop is CAIRDRVDDEQYF. CDR3 nucleotides: TGTGCCATCCGGGACAGGGTAGATGACGAGCAGTACTTC.

The genes are TRBV9 and TRBJ1-2, with D perhaps matching TRBD1 (5 bases). V lost 7 bases and J lost 0, with 13 bases in between. The CDR3 is 14 amino acids. Germline V gene data show CDR1 as SGDLS and CDR2 as YYNGEE. The CDR3 spells CASARDAANYGYTF. DNA for the CDR3: TGTGCCAGCGCCCGGGACGCAGCTAACTATGGCTACACCTTC.

The gene calls are TRBV7-8 and TRBJ2-1; 11 bases agree with TRBD2. The CDR3 has 17 amino acids. Trimming at V came to 4 bases and at J to 4 bases, leaving 9 bases not matched to a gene. Germline V CDR1 and CDR2: SGHVS, FQNEAQ. The DNA of the CDR3 is TGTGCCAGCAGCTCCCGTGGGGCTAGCGGGGGGTACAATGAGCAGTTCTTC. It translates to CASSSRGASGGYNEQFF.